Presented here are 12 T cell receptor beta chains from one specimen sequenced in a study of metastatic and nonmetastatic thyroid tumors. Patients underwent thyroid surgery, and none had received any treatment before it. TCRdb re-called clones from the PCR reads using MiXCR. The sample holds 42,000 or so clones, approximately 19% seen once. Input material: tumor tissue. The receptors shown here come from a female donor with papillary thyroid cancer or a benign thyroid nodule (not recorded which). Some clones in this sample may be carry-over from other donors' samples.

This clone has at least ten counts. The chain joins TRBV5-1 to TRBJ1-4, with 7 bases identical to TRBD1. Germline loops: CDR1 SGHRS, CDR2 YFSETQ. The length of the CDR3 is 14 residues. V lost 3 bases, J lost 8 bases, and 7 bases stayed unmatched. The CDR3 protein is CASSSERGREKLFF. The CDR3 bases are TGCGCCAGCAGCTCGGAAAGGGGGCGAGAAAAACTGTTTTTT. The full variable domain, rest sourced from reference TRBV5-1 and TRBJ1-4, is KAGVTQTPRYLIKTRGQQVTLSCSPISGHRSVSWYQQTPGQGLQFLFEYFSETQRNKGNFPGRFSGRQFSNSRSEMNVSTLELGDSALYLCASSSERGREKLFFGSGTQLSVL.

The CDR3 spells CSAPPPLHF. CDR3 coding DNA: TGCAGTGCCCCCCCCCCCCTCCACTTT. V is TRBV20-1 and J is TRBJ1-6; D unclear. Germline loops: CDR1 DFQATT, CDR2 SNEGSKA (reference sequence). Trimming removed 6 bases at V and 13 bases at J, with 7 bases between. CDR3 length: 9 residues.

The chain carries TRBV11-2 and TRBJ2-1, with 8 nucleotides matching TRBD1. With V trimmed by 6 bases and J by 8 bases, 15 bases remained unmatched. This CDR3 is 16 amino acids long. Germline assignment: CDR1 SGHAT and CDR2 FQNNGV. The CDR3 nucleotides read TGTGCCAGCAGTTCCGGTGTCGACAGGGGCAGGGATGAGCAGTTCTTC. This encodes CASSSGVDRGRDEQFF.

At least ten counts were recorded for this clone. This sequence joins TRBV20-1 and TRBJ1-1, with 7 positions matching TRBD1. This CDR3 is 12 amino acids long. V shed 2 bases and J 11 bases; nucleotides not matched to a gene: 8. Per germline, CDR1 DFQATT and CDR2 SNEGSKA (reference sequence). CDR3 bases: TGCAGTGCTAGACGCGACAGGGAAGGTGCTTTCTTT. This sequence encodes CSARRDREGAFF.

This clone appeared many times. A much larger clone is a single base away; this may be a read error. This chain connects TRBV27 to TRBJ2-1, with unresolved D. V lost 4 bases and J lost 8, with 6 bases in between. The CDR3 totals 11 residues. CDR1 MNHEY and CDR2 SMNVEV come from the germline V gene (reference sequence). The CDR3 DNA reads TGTGCCAGCAGTTATGTGTATGAGCAGTTCTTC. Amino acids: CASSYVYEQFF.

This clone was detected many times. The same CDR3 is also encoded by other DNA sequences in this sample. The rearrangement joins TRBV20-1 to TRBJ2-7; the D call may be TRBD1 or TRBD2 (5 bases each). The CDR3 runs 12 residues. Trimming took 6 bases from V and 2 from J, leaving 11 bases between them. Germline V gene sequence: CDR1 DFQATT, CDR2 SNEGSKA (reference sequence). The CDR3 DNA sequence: TGCAGTGCCAGGGACCTAACCTACGAGCAGTACTTC. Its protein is CSARDLTYEQYF.

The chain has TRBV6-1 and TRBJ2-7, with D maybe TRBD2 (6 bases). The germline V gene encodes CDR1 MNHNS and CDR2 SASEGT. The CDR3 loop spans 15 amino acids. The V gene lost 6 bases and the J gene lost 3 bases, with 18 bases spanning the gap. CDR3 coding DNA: TGTGCCAGCAGAACCTTGGGGGGAATCTGCTACGAGCAGTACTTC. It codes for CASRTLGGICYEQYF.

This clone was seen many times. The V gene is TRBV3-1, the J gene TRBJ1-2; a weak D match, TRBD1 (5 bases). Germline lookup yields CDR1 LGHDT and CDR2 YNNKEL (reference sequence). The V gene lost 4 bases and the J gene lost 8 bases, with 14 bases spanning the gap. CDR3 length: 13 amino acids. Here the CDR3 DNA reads TGTGCCAGCAGCCCCCAGCTGGGGCGGGGCTACACCTTC. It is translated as CASSPQLGRGYTF.

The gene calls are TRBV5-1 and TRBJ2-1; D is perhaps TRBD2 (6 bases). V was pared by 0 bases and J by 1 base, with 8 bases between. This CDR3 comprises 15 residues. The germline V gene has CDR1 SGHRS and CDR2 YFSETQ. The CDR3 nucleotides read TGCGCCAGCAGCTTGGCGGCGGGGTCCTACAATGAGCAGTTCTTC. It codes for CASSLAAGSYNEQFF.

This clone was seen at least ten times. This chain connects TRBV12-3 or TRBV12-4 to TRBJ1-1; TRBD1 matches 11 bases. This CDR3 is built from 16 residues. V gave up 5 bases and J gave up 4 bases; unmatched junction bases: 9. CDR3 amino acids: CASSGISGTGGTEAFF. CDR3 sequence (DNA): TGTGCCAGCAGTGGGATCTCCGGGACAGGGGGCACTGAAGCTTTCTTT.

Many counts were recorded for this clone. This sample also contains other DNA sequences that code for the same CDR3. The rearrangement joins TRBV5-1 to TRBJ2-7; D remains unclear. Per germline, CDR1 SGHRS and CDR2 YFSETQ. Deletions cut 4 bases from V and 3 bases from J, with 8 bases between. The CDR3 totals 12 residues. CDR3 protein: CASSIQGYEQYF. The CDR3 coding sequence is TGCGCCAGCAGCATACAAGGCTACGAGCAGTACTTC.

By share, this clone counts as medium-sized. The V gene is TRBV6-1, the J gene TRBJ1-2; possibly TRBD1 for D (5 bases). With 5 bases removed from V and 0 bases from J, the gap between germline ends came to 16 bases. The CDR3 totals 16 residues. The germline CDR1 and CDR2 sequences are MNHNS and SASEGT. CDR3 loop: CASSLGESRTNYGYTF. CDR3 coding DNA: TGTGCCAGCAGTCTAGGGGAGTCCCGGACTAACTATGGCTACACCTTC.